The 6 T cell receptor beta chains given below trace back to one sample, sequenced in a study of blood T cell repertoires in COVID-19. This table comes from immunoSEQ multiplex PCR, and its TCRdb copy is limited to in-frame clones, with some not included. This table holds approximately 450,000 clones, about 85% found once. The sample was PBMCs or T cells enriched from blood (not recorded which). These receptors all stem from a woman in her late teens or twenties with acute COVID-19.

This chain links TRBV29-1 with TRBJ2-3; 9 nucleotides line up with TRBD2. There are 17 residues in the CDR3. Trimming cost V 0 bases and J 7 bases; bases outside gene matches: 14. Germline V CDR1 and CDR2: SQVTM, ANQGSEA. The DNA of the CDR3 is TGCAGCGTTGAAGATAGCCTAAAGCGGGAGGACGAAAATACGCAGTATTTT. Translating it yields CSVEDSLKREDENTQYF.

With regard to this clone: The sample has other DNA sequences that encode this CDR3 too. This chain joins TRBV27 and TRBJ2-1; D remains ambiguous. The CDR3 loop spans 15 amino acids. Germline loops: CDR1 MNHEY, CDR2 SMNVEV (reference sequence). Trimming removed 6 bases from V and 0 bases from J, with 12 bases in between. In DNA, the CDR3 is TGTGCCAGCAGCCTCAGGCTAAGCTCCTACAATGAGCAGTTCTTC. Protein product: CASSLRLSSYNEQFF.

V usage is TRBV19 and J usage is TRBJ1-1; TRBD1 agrees at 7 bases. The CDR3 runs 13 residues. Unmatched junction bases numbered 9, after V lost 9 bases and J lost 5 bases. The germline V gene encodes CDR1 LNHDA and CDR2 SQIVND (reference sequence). Here the CDR3 DNA reads TGTGCCAGCTGCCCAGGGGGGATAACTGAAGCTTTCTTT. It is translated as CASCPGGITEAFF.

The V call is TRBV4-3, the J call TRBJ2-1; TRBD2 aligns across 12 bases. V gave up 2 bases and J gave up 8 bases; unmatched junction bases: 10. This CDR3 has 17 residues. The V gene's germline CDR1 is LGHNA and CDR2 YSLEER. CDR3 sequence: CASSQLLAGGPHDEQFF. The CDR3, as DNA: TGCGCCAGCAGCCAATTGCTAGCGGGAGGGCCCCATGATGAGCAGTTCTTC.

This chain joins TRBV6-5 and TRBJ1-5; D remains ambiguous. This CDR3 has 13 amino acids. From germline, CDR1 is MNHEY and CDR2 SVGAGI. The V end was cut by 0 bases, the J end by 8 bases, with 8 bases between. The CDR3 loop is CASSYSGREPQHF. The CDR3 DNA reads as TGTGCCAGCAGTTACTCAGGGCGGGAGCCCCAGCATTTT.

V is TRBV5-5 and J is TRBJ2-4; no reliable D call. Deletions cut 1 base from V and 9 bases from J, with 11 bases between. Germline V CDR1 and CDR2: SGHKS, YYEKEE (reference sequence). This CDR3 is 13 amino acids long. DNA for the CDR3: TGTGCCAGCAGCTTGAATATAGTTAGCATTCAGTACTTC. This sequence encodes CASSLNIVSIQYF.